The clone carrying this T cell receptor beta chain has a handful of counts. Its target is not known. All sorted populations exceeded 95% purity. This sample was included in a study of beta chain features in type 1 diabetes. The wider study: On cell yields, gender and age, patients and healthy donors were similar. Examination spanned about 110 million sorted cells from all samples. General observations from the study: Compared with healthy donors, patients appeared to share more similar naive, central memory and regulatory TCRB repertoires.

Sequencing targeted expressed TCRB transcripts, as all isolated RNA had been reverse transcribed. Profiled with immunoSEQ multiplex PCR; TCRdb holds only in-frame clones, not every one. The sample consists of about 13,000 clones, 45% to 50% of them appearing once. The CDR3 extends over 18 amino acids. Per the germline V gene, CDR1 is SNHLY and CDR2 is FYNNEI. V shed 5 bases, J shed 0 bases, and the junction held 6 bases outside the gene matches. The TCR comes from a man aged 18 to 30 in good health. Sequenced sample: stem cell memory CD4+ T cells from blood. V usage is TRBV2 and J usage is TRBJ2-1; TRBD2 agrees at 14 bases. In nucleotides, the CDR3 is TGTGCCAGCAGTTTGACTAGCGGGGGGGGGAGCTCCTACAATGAGCAGTTCTTC. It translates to CASSLTSGGGSSYNEQFF.